This T cell receptor beta chain was observed in a study of T cells in Graves' hyperthyroidism and ophthalmopathy. Study-wide findings and caveats: The blood repertoire included most of the expanded thyroid clonotypes above 0.001.

Germline CDR1 SGHNT, CDR2 YYREEE (reference sequence). The trim removed 2 bases at V and 6 bases at J, leaving 4 bases unmatched. The CDR3 covers 13 residues. The source material, RNA transcripts, was used to amplify TCR beta CDR3 regions. The HTBI primer set drove a first-round RT-PCR of the TCR CDR3. TCRdb reprocessed the multiplex PCR reads via MiXCR and lists one record per CDR3 protein. This table holds 160,000 or so distinct CDR3 sequences, about 9% found once. This clonotype was observed a handful of times. The antigen remains unidentified. The TCR was taken from a woman between 18 and 29 years old with Graves' hyperthyroidism that later progressed to Graves' ophthalmopathy. The chain is built from TRBV5-4 and TRBJ1-2; 7 bases are a match to TRBD1. What was sequenced was blood. The CDR3 region is CASSFPDRNGYTF. Here the CDR3 DNA reads TGTGCCAGCAGCTTCCCGGACAGGAATGGCTACACCTTC.